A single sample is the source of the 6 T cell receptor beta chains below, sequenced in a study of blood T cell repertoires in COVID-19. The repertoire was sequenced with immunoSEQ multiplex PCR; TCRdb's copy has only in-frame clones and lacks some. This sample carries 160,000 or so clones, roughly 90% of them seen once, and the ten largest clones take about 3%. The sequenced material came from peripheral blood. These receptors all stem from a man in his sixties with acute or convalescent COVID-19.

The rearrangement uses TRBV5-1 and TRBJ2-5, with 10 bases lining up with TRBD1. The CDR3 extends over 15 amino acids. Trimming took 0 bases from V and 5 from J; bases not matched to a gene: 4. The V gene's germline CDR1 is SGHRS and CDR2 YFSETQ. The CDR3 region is CASSLGTGGRETQYF. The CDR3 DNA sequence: TGCGCCAGCAGCTTGGGGACAGGGGGTAGGGAGACCCAGTACTTC.

The CDR3 sequence is CASSPTAGGGDEQFF. The CDR3 DNA reads as TGTGCCAGCAGCCCAACTGCGGGGGGGGGCGATGAGCAGTTCTTC. This sequence joins TRBV5-4 and TRBJ2-1; 9 bases fit TRBD2. This CDR3 has 15 residues. CDR1 and CDR2 from the germline V gene are SGHNT and YYREEE (reference sequence). V trimming: 4 bases; J trimming: 8 bases; junction bases outside the gene matches: 10.

CDR3 sequence reads: CASSLRGTYNEQFF. CDR3 coding DNA: TGCGCCAGCAGCTTGCGGGGAACCTACAATGAGCAGTTCTTC. The V and J genes are TRBV5-1 and TRBJ2-1, with a possible D match to TRBD2 (5 bases). Germline V gives CDR1 SGHRS, CDR2 YFSETQ. The CDR3 consists of 14 residues. V was shortened by 1 base and J by 2 bases, with 7 bases between the two germline ends.

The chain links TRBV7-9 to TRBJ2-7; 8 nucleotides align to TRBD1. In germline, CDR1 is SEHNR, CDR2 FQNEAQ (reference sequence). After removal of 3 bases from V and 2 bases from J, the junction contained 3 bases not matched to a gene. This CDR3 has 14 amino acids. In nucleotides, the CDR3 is TGTGCCAGCAGCTTGGGGGGACAGGCCTACGAGCAGTACTTC. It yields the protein CASSLGGQAYEQYF.

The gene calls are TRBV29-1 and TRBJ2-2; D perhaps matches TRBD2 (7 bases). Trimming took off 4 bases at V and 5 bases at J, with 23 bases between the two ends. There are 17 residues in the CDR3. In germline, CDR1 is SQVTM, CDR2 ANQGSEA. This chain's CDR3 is CSVVGGGGARKTGELFF. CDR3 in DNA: TGCAGCGTTGTCGGGGGCGGGGGCGCAAGAAAGACCGGGGAGCTGTTTTTT.

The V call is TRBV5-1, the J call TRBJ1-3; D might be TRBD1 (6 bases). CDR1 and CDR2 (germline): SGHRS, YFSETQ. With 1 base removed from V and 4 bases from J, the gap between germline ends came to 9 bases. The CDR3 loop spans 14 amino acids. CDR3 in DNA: TGCGCCAGCAGCTTGACGGGGGGCGGAAACACCATATATTTT. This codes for CASSLTGGGNTIYF.